The clone carrying this T cell receptor beta chain was found a few times. The antigen remains undetermined. The sample has other DNA sequences that encode this CDR3 too. This table comes from immunoSEQ multiplex PCR, and its TCRdb copy is limited to in-frame clones, with some not included. The repertoire holds about 43,000 clones, about 83% seen once, with roughly 16% in the top ten. This sample was included in a study of PD-L1 blockade in urothelial cancer. Study in general: Blood underwent analysis 3 weeks (second dose) and 6 weeks after treatment began. Each blood sample yielded a median of about 140,000 T cells. General study results and limits: Better survival was predicted when blood TCR clonality before treatment fell below the median.

Noted time point: peripheral blood 6 weeks after treatment start. The number of samples from each patient was between 1 and 8, taken pretreatment and on-treatment. V was pared by 4 bases and J by 2 bases, with 9 bases between. CDR3 size: 13 residues. Germline V CDR1 and CDR2: MDHEN, SYDVKM. The clonotype originates from a man aged 60 to 69 with urothelial cancer. The chain couples TRBV28 to TRBJ2-7; D might be TRBD2 (5 bases). The starting material was PBMCs, obtained around atezolizumab (anti-PD-L1) treatment. The CDR3 bases are TGTGCCAGCAGTTCCGGACTGACCTACGAGCAGTACTTC. This sequence encodes CASSSGLTYEQYF.